This T cell receptor beta chain emerged from a study of T cell responses to AZD1222 COVID-19 vaccine. The data were produced by immunoSEQ multiplex PCR, yet TCRdb's version contains in-frame clones alone and is incomplete. The table shows approximately 150,000 clones, with more than 90% occurring only once. As concerns this clone: Its antigen is not identified.

With V trimmed by 6 bases and J by 10 bases, 7 bases remained unmatched. The CDR3 totals 15 residues. Per germline, CDR1 MNHEY and CDR2 SVGAGI. Findings and limits, study-wide: White British donors predominated, females outnumbered males, and clonal diversity was possibly underestimated. The study identified only six AZD1222 recipients as seropositive at baseline. Researchers took repertoire samples only after the peak T cell response had come.

Here the sequenced sample was peripheral blood, taken on day 0 of AZD1222 vaccination. This clonotype was obtained from an adult in good health. This chain joins TRBV6-5 and TRBJ2-1; the match to TRBD2 covers 15 bases. CDR3 protein: CASSEGLAGGWEQFF. The CDR3 nucleotides read TGTGCCAGCAGCGAGGGACTAGCGGGAGGTTGGGAGCAGTTCTTC.